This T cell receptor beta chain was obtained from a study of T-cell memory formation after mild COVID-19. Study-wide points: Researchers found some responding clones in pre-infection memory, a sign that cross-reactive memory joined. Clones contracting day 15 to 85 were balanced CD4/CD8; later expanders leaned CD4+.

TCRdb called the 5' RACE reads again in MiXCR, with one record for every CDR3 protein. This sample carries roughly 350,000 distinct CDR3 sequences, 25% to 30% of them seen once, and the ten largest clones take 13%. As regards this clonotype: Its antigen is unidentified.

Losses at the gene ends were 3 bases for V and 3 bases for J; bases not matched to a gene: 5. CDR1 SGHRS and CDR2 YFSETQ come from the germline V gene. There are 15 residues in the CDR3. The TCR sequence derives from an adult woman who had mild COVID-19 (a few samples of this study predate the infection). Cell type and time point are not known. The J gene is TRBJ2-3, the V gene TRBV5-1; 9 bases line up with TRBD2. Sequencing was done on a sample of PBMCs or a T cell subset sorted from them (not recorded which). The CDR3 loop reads CASSSPSGTTDTQYF. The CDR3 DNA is TGCGCCAGCAGCTCTCCTAGCGGGACGACAGATACGCAGTATTTT. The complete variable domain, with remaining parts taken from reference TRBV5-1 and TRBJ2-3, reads KAGVTQTPRYLIKTRGQQVTLSCSPISGHRSVSWYQQTPGQGLQFLFEYFSETQRNKGNFPGRFSGRQFSNSRSEMNVSTLELGDSALYLCASSSPSGTTDTQYFGPGTRLTVL.